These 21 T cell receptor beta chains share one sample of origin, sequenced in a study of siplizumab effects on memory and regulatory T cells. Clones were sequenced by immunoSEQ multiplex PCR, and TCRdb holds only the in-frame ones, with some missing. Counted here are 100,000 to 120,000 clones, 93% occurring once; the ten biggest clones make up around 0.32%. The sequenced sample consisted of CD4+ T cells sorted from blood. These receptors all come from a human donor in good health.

The CDR3 reads CASKTSSTDTQYF. In DNA, the CDR3 is TGCGCCAGCAAGACAAGTAGCACAGATACGCAGTATTTT. This sequence joins TRBV5-1 and TRBJ2-3; D remains ambiguous. The CDR3 length is 13 residues. Germline V gene sequence: CDR1 SGHRS, CDR2 YFSETQ. The ends were cut back, 6 bases at V and 0 bases at J, with 8 bases in the middle.

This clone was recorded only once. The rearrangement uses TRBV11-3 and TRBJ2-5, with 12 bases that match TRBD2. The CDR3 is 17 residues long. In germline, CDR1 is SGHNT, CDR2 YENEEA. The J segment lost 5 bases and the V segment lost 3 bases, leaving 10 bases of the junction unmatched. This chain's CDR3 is CASSFGTSGRSMETQYF. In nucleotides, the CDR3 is TGTGCCAGCAGCTTTGGTACTAGCGGGAGGAGTATGGAGACCCAGTACTTC.

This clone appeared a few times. DNA of the CDR3: TGTGCCAGCAGGGAGGCTAGCGGGAGAGTAGGTCAAGAGACCCAGTACTTC. Translation gives CASREASGRVGQETQYF. The rearrangement links TRBV7-2 to TRBJ2-5; 10 positions agree with TRBD2. CDR3 length equals 17 residues. V dropped 6 bases and J dropped 2; count of bases not matched to a gene: 12. Germline CDR1 SGHTA, CDR2 FQGNSA.

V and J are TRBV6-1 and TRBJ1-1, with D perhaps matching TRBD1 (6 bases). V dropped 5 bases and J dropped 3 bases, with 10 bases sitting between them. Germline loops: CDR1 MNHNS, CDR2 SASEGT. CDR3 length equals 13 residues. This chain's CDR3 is CASSQGKDTEAFF. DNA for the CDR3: TGTGCCAGCAGTCAGGGGAAGGACACTGAAGCTTTCTTT.

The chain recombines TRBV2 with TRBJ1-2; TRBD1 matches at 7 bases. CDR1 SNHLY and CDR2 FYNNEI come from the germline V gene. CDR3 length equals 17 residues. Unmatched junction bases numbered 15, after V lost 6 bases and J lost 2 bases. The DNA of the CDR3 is TGTGCCAGCAGGGACCCGGGACAGACCAACGCAAACTATGGCTACACCTTC. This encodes CASRDPGQTNANYGYTF. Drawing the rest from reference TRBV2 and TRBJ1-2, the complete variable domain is EPEVTQTPSHQVTQMGQEVILRCVPISNHLYFYWYRQILGQKVEFLVSFYNNEISEKSEIFDDQFSVERPDGSNFTLKIRSTKLEDSAMYFCASRDPGQTNANYGYTFGSGTRLTVV.

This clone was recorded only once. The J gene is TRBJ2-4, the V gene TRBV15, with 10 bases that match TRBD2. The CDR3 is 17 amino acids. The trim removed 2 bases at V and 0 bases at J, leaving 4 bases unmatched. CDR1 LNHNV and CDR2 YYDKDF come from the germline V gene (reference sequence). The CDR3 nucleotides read TGTGCCACCAGCAGATCTGGACTAGCGGTAGCCAAAAACATTCAGTACTTC. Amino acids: CATSRSGLAVAKNIQYF.

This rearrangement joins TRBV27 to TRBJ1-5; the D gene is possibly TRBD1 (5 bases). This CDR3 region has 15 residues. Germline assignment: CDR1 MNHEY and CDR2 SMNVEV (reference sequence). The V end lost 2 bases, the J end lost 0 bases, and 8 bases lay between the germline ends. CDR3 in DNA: TGTGCCAGCAGTTTAAACGGACATAGCAATCAGCCCCAGCATTTT. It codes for CASSLNGHSNQPQHF.

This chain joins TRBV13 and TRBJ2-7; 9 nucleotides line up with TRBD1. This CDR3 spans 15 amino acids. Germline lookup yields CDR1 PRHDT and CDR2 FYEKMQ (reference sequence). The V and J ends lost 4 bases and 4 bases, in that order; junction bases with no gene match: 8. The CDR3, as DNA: TGTGCCAGCAGCTCCCGCCGGGACAGGGTGTACGAGCAGTACTTC. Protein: CASSSRRDRVYEQYF.

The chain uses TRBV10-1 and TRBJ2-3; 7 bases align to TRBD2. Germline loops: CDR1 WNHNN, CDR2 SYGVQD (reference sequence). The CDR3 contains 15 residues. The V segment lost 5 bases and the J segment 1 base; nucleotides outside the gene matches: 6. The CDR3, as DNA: TGCGCCAGCAGTCGGGGAGGGACTGGCACAGATACGCAGTATTTT. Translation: CASSRGGTGTDTQYF.

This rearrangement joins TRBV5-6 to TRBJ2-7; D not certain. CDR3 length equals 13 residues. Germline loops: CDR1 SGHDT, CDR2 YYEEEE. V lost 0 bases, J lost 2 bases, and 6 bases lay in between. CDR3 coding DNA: TGTGCCAGCAGCTTGGACAGAACCTACGAGCAGTACTTC. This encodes CASSLDRTYEQYF. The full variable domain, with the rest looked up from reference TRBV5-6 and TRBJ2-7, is DAGVTQSPTHLIKTRGQQVTLRCSPKSGHDTVSWYQQALGQGPQFIFQYYEEEERQRGNFPDRFSGHQFPNYSSELNVNALLLGDSALYLCASSLDRTYEQYFGPGTRLTVT.

CDR3 in DNA: TGCGCCAGTCAGCACGGGAGGGGCAGGAACGAGCAGTACTTC. Translating gives CASQHGRGRNEQYF. V usage is TRBV10-2 and J usage is TRBJ2-7; 8 positions agree with TRBD2. Losses at the gene ends were 9 bases for V and 5 bases for J; bases not matched to a gene: 12. The V gene's germline CDR1 is WSHSY and CDR2 SAAADI. The CDR3 spans 14 residues.

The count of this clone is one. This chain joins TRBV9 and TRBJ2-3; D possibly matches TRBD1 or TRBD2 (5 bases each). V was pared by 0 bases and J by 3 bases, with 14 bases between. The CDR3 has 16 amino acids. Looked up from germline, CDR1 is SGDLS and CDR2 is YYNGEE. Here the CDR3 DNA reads TGTGCCAGCAGCGTAGGGGACGCGAGAGGGACAGATACGCAGTATTTT. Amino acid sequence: CASSVGDARGTDTQYF.

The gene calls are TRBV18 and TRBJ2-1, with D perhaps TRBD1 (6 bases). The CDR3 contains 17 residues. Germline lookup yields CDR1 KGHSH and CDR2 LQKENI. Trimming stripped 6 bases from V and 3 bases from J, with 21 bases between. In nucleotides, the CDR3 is TGTGCCAGCTCCCCTCGGAGAGGACAGCCCGACTACAATGAGCAGTTCTTC. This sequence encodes CASSPRRGQPDYNEQFF.

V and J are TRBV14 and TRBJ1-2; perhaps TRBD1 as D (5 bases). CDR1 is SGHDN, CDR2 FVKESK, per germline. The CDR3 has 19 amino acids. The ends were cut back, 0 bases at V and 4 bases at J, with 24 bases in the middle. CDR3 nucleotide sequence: TGTGCCAGCAGCCAAGACCCACCGGGACCACCCTCTCTAGGCTATGGCTACACCTTC. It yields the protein CASSQDPPGPPSLGYGYTF.

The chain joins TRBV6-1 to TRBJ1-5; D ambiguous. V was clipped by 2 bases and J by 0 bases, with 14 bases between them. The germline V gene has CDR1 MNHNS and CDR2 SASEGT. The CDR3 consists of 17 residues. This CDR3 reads CASSEWIVLDSNQPQHF. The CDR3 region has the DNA TGTGCCAGCAGTGAATGGATTGTCCTGGATAGCAATCAGCCCCAGCATTTT.

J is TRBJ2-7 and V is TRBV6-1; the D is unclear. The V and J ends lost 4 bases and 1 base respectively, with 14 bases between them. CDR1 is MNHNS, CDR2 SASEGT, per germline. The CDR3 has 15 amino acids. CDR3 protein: CASSGQTVASYEQYF. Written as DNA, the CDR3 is TGTGCCAGCAGTGGACAAACAGTGGCTTCCTACGAGCAGTACTTC.

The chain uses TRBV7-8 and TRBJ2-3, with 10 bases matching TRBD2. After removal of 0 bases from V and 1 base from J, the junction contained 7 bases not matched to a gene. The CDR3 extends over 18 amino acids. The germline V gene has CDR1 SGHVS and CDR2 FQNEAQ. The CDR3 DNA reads TGTGCCAGCAGCTTAGCCCTATTAGCGGGAGGTCGCACAGATACGCAGTATTTT. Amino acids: CASSLALLAGGRTDTQYF.

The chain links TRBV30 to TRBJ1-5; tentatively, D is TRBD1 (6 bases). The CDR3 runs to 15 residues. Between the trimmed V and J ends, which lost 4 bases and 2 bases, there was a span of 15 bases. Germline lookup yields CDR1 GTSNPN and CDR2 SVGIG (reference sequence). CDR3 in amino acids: CAWTKGVGGNQPQHF. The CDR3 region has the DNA TGTGCCTGGACCAAGGGGGTTGGGGGCAATCAGCCCCAGCATTTT.

This CDR3 is CASSLHRTLQETQYF. The CDR3 DNA reads as TGTGCCAGCAGCCTACACCGGACGTTGCAAGAGACCCAGTACTTC. The rearrangement uses TRBV25-1 and TRBJ2-5; no clear D. Germline lookup yields CDR1 MGHDK and CDR2 SYGVNS. With 6 bases removed from V and 2 bases from J, the gap between germline ends came to 16 bases. The CDR3 runs 15 residues. The whole variable domain, filled in from reference TRBV25-1 and TRBJ2-5, reads EADIYQTPRYLVIGTGKKITLECSQTMGHDKMYWYQQDPGMELHLIHYSYGVNSTEKGDLSSESTVSRIRTEHFPLTLESARPSHTSQYLCASSLHRTLQETQYFGPGTRLLVL.

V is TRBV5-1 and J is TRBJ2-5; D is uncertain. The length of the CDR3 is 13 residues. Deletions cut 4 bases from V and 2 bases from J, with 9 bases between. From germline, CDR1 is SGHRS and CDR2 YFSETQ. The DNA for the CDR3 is TGCGCCAGCAGCCCACAACCACAAGAGACCCAGTACTTC. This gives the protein CASSPQPQETQYF.

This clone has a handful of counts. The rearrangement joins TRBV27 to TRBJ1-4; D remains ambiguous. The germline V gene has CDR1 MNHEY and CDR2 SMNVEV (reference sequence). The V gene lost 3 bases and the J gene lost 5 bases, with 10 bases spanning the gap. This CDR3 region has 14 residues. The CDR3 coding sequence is TGTGCCAGCAGTTTGGTCGGCCCGAATGAAAAACTGTTTTTT. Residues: CASSLVGPNEKLFF.